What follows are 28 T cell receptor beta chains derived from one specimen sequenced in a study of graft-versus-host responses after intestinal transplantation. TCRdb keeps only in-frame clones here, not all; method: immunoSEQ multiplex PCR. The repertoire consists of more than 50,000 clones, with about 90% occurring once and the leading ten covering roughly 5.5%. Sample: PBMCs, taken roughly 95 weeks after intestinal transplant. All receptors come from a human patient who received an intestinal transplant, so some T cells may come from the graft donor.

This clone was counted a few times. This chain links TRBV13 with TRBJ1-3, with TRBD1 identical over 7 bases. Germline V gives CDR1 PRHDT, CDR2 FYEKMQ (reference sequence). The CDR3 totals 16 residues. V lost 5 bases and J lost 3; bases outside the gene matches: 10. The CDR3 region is CASSGEWGQFGNTIYF. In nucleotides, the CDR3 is TGTGCCAGCAGCGGAGAATGGGGACAGTTTGGAAACACCATATATTTT.

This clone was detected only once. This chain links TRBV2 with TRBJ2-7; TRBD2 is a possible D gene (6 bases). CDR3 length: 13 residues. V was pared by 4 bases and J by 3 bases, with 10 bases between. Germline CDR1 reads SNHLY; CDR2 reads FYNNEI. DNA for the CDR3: TGTGCCAGCAGTGGCGGGGCAAACTACGAGCAGTACTTC. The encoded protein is CASSGGANYEQYF.

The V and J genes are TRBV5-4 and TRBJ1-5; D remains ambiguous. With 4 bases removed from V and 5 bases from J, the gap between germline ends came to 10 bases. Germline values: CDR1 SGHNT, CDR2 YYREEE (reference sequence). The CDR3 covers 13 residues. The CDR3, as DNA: TGTGCCAGCAGCCTGACTCCCGATCAGCCCCAGCATTTT. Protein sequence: CASSLTPDQPQHF.

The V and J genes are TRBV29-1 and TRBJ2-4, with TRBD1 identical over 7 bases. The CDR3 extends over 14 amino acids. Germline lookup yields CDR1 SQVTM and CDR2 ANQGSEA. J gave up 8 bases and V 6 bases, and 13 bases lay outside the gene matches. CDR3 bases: TGCAGCGTCGAGATAGACAGGGCTGGGGACATTCAGTACTTC. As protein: CSVEIDRAGDIQYF.

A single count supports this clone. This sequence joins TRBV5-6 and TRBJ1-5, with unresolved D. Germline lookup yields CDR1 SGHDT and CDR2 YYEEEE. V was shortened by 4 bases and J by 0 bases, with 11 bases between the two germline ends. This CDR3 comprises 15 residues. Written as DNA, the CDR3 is TGTGCCAGCAGCCGAGGCGCGGGTAGCAATCAGCCCCAGCATTTT. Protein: CASSRGAGSNQPQHF.

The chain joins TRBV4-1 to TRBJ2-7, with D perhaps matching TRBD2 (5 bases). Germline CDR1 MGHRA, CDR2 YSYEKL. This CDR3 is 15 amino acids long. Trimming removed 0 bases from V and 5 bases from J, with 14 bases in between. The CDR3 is CASSQDRLGVDEQYF. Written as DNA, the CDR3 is TGCGCCAGCAGCCAAGATCGGCTCGGGGTAGACGAGCAGTACTTC.

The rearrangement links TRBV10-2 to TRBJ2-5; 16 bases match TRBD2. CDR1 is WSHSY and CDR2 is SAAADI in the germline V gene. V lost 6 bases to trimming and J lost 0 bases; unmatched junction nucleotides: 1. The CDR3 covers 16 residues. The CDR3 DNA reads TGCGCCAGCAGGGGACTAGCGGGGGGGGACCAAGAGACCCAGTACTTC. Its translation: CASRGLAGGDQETQYF.

The CDR3 protein is CASSKGDRGAYGYTF. The CDR3 DNA sequence: TGTGCCAGCAGCAAAGGGGACAGGGGGGCCTATGGCTACACCTTC. This chain links TRBV13 with TRBJ1-2; 11 nucleotides line up with TRBD1. Looked up from germline, CDR1 is PRHDT and CDR2 is FYEKMQ (reference sequence). The CDR3 contains 15 residues. The V and J ends lost 5 bases and 4 bases, in that order; junction bases with no gene match: 6.

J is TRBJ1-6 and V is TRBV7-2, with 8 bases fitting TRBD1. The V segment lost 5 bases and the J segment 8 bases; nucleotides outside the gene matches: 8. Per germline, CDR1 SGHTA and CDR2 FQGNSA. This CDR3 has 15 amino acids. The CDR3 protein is CASSRIGQGHSPLHF. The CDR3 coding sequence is TGTGCCAGCAGCCGAATCGGACAGGGCCATTCACCCCTCCACTTT.

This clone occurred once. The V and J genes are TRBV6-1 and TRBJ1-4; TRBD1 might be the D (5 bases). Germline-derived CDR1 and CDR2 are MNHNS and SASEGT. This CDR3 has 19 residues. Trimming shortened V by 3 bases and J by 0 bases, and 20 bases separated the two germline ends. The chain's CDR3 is CASSDRGFRGIATNEKLFF. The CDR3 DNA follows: TGTGCCAGCAGTGACAGAGGCTTTCGGGGGATTGCAACTAATGAAAAACTGTTTTTT.

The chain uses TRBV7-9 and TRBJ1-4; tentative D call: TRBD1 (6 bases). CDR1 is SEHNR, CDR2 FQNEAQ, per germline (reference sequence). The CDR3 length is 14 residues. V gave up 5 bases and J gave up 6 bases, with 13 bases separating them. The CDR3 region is CASSHPGADEKLFF. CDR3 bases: TGTGCCAGCAGCCATCCAGGGGCGGATGAAAAACTGTTTTTT.

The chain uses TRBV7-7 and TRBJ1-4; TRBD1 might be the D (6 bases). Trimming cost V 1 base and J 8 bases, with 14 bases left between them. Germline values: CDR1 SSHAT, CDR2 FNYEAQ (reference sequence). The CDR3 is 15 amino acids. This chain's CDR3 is CASSLGPGAGEKLFF. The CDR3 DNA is TGTGCCAGCAGCTTAGGGCCAGGGGCAGGAGAAAAACTGTTTTTT.

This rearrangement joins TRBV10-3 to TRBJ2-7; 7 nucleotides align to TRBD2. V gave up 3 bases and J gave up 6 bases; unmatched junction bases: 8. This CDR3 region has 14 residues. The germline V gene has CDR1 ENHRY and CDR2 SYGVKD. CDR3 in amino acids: CAISERDYSPEQYF. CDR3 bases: TGTGCCATCAGTGAAAGGGACTATTCCCCCGAGCAGTACTTC.

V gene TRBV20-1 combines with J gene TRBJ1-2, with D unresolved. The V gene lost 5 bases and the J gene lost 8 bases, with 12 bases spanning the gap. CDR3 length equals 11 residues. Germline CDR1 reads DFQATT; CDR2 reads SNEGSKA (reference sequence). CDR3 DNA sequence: TGCAGTGCTCCGGAGAAGTACGGCTACACCTTC. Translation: CSAPEKYGYTF.

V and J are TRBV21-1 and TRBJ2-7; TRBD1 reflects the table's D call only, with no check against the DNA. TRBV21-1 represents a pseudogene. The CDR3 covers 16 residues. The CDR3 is CASSLQAGTGADEQYF. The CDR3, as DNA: TGTGCCAGCAGCCTGCAGGCTGGGACAGGGGCGGACGAGCAGTACTTC.

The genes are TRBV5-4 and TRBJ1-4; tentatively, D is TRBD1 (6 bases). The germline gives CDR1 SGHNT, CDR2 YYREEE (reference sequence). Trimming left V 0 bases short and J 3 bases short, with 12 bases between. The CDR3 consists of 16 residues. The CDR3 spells CASSLGGAFPNEKLFF. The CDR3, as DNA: TGTGCCAGCAGCTTGGGGGGGGCGTTTCCTAATGAAAAACTGTTTTTT.

The CDR3 nucleotides read TGTGCCAGCAGCTTAGAGGGTACGAGGGATACGCAGTATTTT. It translates to CASSLEGTRDTQYF. The chain uses TRBV7-8 and TRBJ2-3; D unresolved. Germline loops: CDR1 SGHVS, CDR2 FQNEAQ. This CDR3 region has 14 residues. Trimming pared 1 base from V and 6 bases from J, leaving 11 bases between.

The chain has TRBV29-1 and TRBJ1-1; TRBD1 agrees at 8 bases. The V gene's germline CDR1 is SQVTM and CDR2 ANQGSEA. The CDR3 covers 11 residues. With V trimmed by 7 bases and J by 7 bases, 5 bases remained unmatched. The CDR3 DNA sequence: TGCAGCGCCACAGGGGGTGATGAAGCTTTCTTT. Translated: CSATGGDEAFF. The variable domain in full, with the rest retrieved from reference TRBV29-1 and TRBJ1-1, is SAVISQKPSRDICQRGTSLTIQCQVDSQVTMMFWYRQQPGQSLTLIATANQGSEATYESGFVIDKFPISRPNLTFSTLTVSNMSPEDSSIYLCSATGGDEAFFGQGTRLTVV.

The CDR3 sequence is CASSPRSGTAYEQYF. CDR3 bases: TGCGCCAGCTCCCCCAGGTCCGGGACGGCTTACGAGCAGTACTTC. V and J are TRBV5-1 and TRBJ2-7; D tentatively reads TRBD1 or TRBD2 (5 bases each). The CDR3 is 15 residues long. Trimming stripped 7 bases from V and 4 bases from J, with 21 bases between. Germline V gives CDR1 SGHRS, CDR2 YFSETQ.

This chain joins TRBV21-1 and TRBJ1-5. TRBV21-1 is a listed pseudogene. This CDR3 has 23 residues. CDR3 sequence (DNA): TGTGCCAGCAGCAAAGAAGGAAGCCCGGATAATTCCCCCAGGCGGTATAGCAATCAGCCCCAGCATTTT. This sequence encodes CASSKEGSPDNSPRRYSNQPQHF.

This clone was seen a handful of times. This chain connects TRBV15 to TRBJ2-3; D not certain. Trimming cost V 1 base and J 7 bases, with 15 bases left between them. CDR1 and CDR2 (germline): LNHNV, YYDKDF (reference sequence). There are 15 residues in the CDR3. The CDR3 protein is CATSRVGRPENTQYF. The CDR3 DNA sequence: TGTGCCACCAGCAGAGTTGGCCGTCCAGAGAATACGCAGTATTTT.

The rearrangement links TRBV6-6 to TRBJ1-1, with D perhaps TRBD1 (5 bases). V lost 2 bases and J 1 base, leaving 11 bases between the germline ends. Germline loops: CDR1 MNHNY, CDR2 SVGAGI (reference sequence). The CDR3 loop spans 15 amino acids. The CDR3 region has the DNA TGTGCCAGCAGTTACGGAGAGGGGAGGAACACTGAAGCTTTCTTT. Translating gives CASSYGEGRNTEAFF.

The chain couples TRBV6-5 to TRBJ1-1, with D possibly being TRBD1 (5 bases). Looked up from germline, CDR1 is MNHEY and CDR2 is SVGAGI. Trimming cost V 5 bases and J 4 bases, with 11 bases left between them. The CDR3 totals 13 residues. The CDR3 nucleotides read TGTGCCAGCAGTAATGGGGGTGGCACTGAAGCTTTCTTT. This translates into CASSNGGGTEAFF.

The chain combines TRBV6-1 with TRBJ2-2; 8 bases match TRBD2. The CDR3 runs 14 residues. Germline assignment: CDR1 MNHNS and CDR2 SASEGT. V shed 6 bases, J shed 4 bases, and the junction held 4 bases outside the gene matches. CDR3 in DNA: TGTGCCAGCAGGGTAGCGGGATCCACCGGGGAGCTGTTTTTT. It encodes CASRVAGSTGELFF.

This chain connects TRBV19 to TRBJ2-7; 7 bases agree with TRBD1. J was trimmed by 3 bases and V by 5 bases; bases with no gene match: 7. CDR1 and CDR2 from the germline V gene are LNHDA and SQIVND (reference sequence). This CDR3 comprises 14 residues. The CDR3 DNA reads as TGTGCCAGTAGTTTCTCCGGGACAGTCTACGAGCAGTACTTC. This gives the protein CASSFSGTVYEQYF.

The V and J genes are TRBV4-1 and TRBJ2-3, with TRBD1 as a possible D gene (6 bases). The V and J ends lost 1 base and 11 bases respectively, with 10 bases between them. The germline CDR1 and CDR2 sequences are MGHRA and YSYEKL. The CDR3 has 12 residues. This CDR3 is CASSQGTVEQYF. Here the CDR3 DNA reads TGCGCCAGCAGCCAAGGGACAGTAGAGCAGTATTTT.

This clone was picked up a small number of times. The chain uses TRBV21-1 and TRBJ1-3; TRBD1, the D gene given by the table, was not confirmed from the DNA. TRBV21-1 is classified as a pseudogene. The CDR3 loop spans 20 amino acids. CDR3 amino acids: CASPRGRDRGTPHSGNTIYF. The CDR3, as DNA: TGTGCCAGCCCCAGAGGACGGGACAGGGGAACCCCGCACTCTGGAAACACCATATATTTT.

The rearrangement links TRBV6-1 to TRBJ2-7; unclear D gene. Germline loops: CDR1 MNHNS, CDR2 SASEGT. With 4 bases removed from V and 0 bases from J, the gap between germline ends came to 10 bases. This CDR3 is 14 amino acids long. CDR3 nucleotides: TGTGCCAGCAGTGCTGTGGGCAGCTCCTACGAGCAGTACTTC. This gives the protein CASSAVGSSYEQYF.